This entry lists 31 T cell receptor beta chains sequenced from one sample in a study of CD8+CD57+ T cells in acquired aplastic anemia. It was genomic DNA that served as the template for profiling TCR beta VDJ and CDR3. One entry per CDR3 protein, called by TCRdb with MiXCR from the reads. The table has 150,000 to 200,000 distinct CDR3 sequences, about 50% seen once; the top ten hold under 40%. Only patients with CD8+CD57+ cell expansion on flow cytometry were chosen for sequencing. The sequencing input was sorted CD4+, CD8+, or CD8+CD57+ T cells (not recorded which) from PBMCs. These receptors were taken from a human donor with aplastic anemia.

The chain couples TRBV27 to TRBJ2-3; possible D gene TRBD2, 5 bases. Germline CDR1 is MNHEY and CDR2 is SMNVEV (reference sequence). Trimming left V 1 base short and J 2 bases short, with 10 bases between. The CDR3 has 15 amino acids. CDR3 sequence: CASSLWRADTDTQYF. The CDR3 DNA reads as TGTGCCAGCAGTTTATGGCGAGCGGACACAGATACGCAGTATTTT.

This clonotype was observed at least ten times. The genes are TRBV4-1 and TRBJ2-7; perhaps TRBD2 as D (5 bases). The CDR3 spans 17 residues. V dropped 0 bases and J dropped 0 bases, with 15 bases sitting between them. The germline V gene has CDR1 MGHRA and CDR2 YSYEKL. This chain's CDR3 is CASSQDLVGGLSYEQYF. CDR3 nucleotide sequence: TGCGCCAGCAGCCAAGATCTAGTTGGCGGGCTCTCCTACGAGCAGTACTTC.

The chain uses TRBV19 and TRBJ1-2, with TRBD1 matching 9 bases. The CDR3 totals 12 residues. Germline V lookup: CDR1 LNHDA, CDR2 SQIVND (reference sequence). The junction had 3 bases not matched to a gene; V was cut back by 6 bases and J by 7 bases. The CDR3 DNA reads as TGTGCCAGTAGACAGGGGGCGCTTGGCTACACCTTC. As protein: CASRQGALGYTF.

This chain uses TRBV11-2 with TRBJ1-5; TRBD1 is a possible D gene (6 bases). Deletions cut 5 bases from V and 4 bases from J, with 12 bases between. The CDR3 runs to 14 residues. CDR1 and CDR2 from the germline V gene are SGHAT and FQNNGV. DNA for the CDR3: TGTGCCAGCAGCCCGGGGGGGGCGAATCAGCCCCAGCATTTT. Translating gives CASSPGGANQPQHF.

This chain connects TRBV11-2 to TRBJ2-5; possible D gene TRBD1, 6 bases. Germline assignment: CDR1 SGHAT and CDR2 FQNNGV. The CDR3 extends over 15 amino acids. Trimming shortened V by 1 base and J by 5 bases, and 14 bases separated the two germline ends. The CDR3 sequence: CASSLGRGMGETQYF. The CDR3 nucleotides read TGTGCCAGCAGCTTAGGCAGGGGCATGGGGGAGACCCAGTACTTC. The entire variable domain, with the rest obtained from reference TRBV11-2 and TRBJ2-5, is as follows: EAGVAQSPRYKIIEKRQSVAFWCNPISGHATLYWYQQILGQGPKLLIQFQNNGVVDDSQLPKDRFSAERLKGVDSTLKIQPAKLEDSAVYLCASSLGRGMGETQYFGPGTRLLVL.

The chain combines TRBV24-1 with TRBJ2-5; D uncertain. Germline V CDR1 and CDR2: KGHDR, SFDVKD. Deletions cut 4 bases from V and 4 bases from J, with 3 bases between. CDR3 size: 11 residues. The CDR3 sequence is CATSERETQYF. The CDR3 DNA reads as TGTGCCACCAGTGAACGAGAGACCCAGTACTTC.

The V call is TRBV7-2, the J call TRBJ2-5; a weak D match, TRBD1 (5 bases). Trimming took 1 base from V and 4 from J, leaving 10 bases between them. The CDR3 length is 14 residues. Germline V CDR1 and CDR2: SGHTA, FQGNSA. The chain's CDR3 is CASSLEWQGETQYF. In DNA form, the CDR3 reads TGTGCCAGCAGCTTAGAGTGGCAGGGAGAGACCCAGTACTTC.

The chain recombines TRBV7-2 with TRBJ2-7; no clear D gene. This CDR3 spans 13 amino acids. The V gene's germline CDR1 is SGHTA and CDR2 FQGNSA. V was shortened by 5 bases and J by 3 bases, with 11 bases between the two germline ends. CDR3 sequence reads: CASSPGYGYEQYF. In nucleotides, the CDR3 is TGTGCCAGCAGCCCGGGCTACGGCTACGAGCAGTACTTC.

V usage is TRBV24-1 and J usage is TRBJ1-5; a weak D match, TRBD1 (5 bases). Trimming cost V 1 base and J 7 bases, with 7 bases left between them. This CDR3 has 13 residues. The germline gives CDR1 KGHDR, CDR2 SFDVKD. CDR3 sequence: CATSDFEGQPQHF. DNA for the CDR3: TGTGCCACCAGTGATTTCGAGGGGCAGCCCCAGCATTTT.

This clonotype was seen once. J is TRBJ2-7 and V is TRBV20-1; no definite D call. Germline CDR1 DFQATT, CDR2 SNEGSKA (reference sequence). The CDR3 has 12 residues. The germline V and J ends were trimmed by 0 bases and 7 bases, with 10 bases remaining between them. Written as DNA, the CDR3 is TGCAGTGCTAGAGATCTAGGAGAGGAGCAGTACTTC. Translated: CSARDLGEEQYF.

This chain joins TRBV7-8 and TRBJ2-1, with a possible D match to TRBD1 (6 bases). Germline V lookup: CDR1 SGHVS, CDR2 FQNEAQ. With 6 bases removed from V and 6 bases from J, the gap between germline ends came to 12 bases. The CDR3 is made up of 13 amino acids. DNA of the CDR3: TGTGCCAGCAGTCACGGCAGGGGCAATGAGCAGTTCTTC. Amino acids: CASSHGRGNEQFF.

The V gene is TRBV7-6, the J gene TRBJ1-1; tentatively, D is TRBD1 (5 bases). The CDR3 extends over 13 amino acids. V shed 6 bases and J shed 4 bases, with 12 bases lying between them. Germline V gives CDR1 SGHVS, CDR2 FNYEAQ. CDR3 nucleotides: TGTGCCAGCAGAGCAGGGTTGACCACTGAAGCTTTCTTT. As protein: CASRAGLTTEAFF.

About this clonotype itself: This may be a read error, as it is one base from a much larger clone. The chain recombines TRBV5-1 with TRBJ1-2; D uncertain. CDR3 length equals 17 residues. Deletions cut 1 base from V and 10 bases from J, with 26 bases between. The germline V gene encodes CDR1 SGHRS and CDR2 YFSETQ. Here the CDR3 reads CASSLHAPTLAGVPYTF. CDR3 DNA: TGCGCCAGCAGCTTGCATGCCCCCACACTAGCGGGAGTACCCTACACCTTC.

This clonotype was seen a single time. The rearrangement joins TRBV7-8 to TRBJ2-7; no definite D call. CDR3 length: 12 residues. V gave up 4 bases and J gave up 4 bases, with 8 bases separating them. Germline lookup yields CDR1 SGHVS and CDR2 FQNEAQ. The chain's CDR3 is CASSSLRYEQYF. The CDR3 DNA reads as TGTGCCAGCAGCTCCCTACGGTACGAGCAGTACTTC.

The rearrangement links TRBV15 to TRBJ1-6; D ambiguous. CDR3 length: 15 amino acids. With 1 base removed from V and 6 bases from J, the gap between germline ends came to 10 bases. The germline V gene encodes CDR1 LNHNV and CDR2 YYDKDF (reference sequence). The CDR3 sequence: CATSRAREGNSPLHF. DNA of the CDR3: TGTGCCACCAGCAGAGCGCGGGAGGGTAATTCACCCCTCCACTTT.

The chain combines TRBV12-3 or TRBV12-4 with TRBJ2-5; 10 bases are shared with TRBD2. V dropped 5 bases and J dropped 1; count of bases not matched to a gene: 4. This CDR3 is built from 15 residues. This CDR3 is CASSGLAGAQETQYF. Here the CDR3 DNA reads TGTGCCAGCAGTGGGCTAGCGGGAGCCCAAGAGACCCAGTACTTC.

This clonotype was observed a single time. The chain couples TRBV2 to TRBJ2-1, with D tentatively TRBD1 or TRBD2 (5 bases each). V was trimmed by 7 bases and J by 5 bases, leaving 21 bases between them. CDR1 is SNHLY and CDR2 is FYNNEI in the germline V gene. The CDR3 runs to 16 residues. The CDR3 here is CASTQPPGRGDNEQFF. The CDR3, as DNA: TGTGCCAGCACCCAGCCCCCGGGACGGGGAGACAATGAGCAGTTCTTC.

The V and J genes are TRBV24-1 and TRBJ1-1; D might be TRBD1 (5 bases). The CDR3 sequence is 13 residues long. The germline V gene has CDR1 KGHDR and CDR2 SFDVKD. Trimming cost V 8 bases and J 5 bases, with 14 bases left between them. This chain's CDR3 is CATNGPRGTEAFF. Here the CDR3 DNA reads TGTGCCACCAATGGCCCTAGGGGAACTGAAGCTTTCTTT.

This clonotype was detected only a few times. The chain uses TRBV15 and TRBJ1-6, with D perhaps matching TRBD1 (5 bases). The CDR3 is 14 amino acids. V lost 4 bases and J 10 bases, leaving 14 bases between the germline ends. Germline CDR1 reads LNHNV; CDR2 reads YYDKDF (reference sequence). The CDR3 nucleotides are TGTGCCACCAGCAACCGGGACGCGGAATCACCCCTCCACTTT. This gives the protein CATSNRDAESPLHF.

J is TRBJ2-5 and V is TRBV15; D is unresolved. Germline CDR1 and CDR2: LNHNV and YYDKDF (reference sequence). The CDR3 runs to 14 residues. Trimming stripped 0 bases from V and 3 bases from J, with 8 bases between. In DNA form, the CDR3 reads TGTGCCACCAGCAGAGATCGGAACGAAGAGACCCAGTACTTC. This encodes CATSRDRNEETQYF.

This clonotype showed up many times. The rearrangement joins TRBV11-2 to TRBJ2-2, with a possible D match to TRBD2 (5 bases). Trimming took off 5 bases at V and 6 bases at J, with 13 bases between the two ends. This CDR3 contains 14 residues. Germline lookup yields CDR1 SGHAT and CDR2 FQNNGV. CDR3 bases: TGTGCCAGCAGCGACTTCCTGGAGGCCGGGGAGCTGTTTTTT. This encodes CASSDFLEAGELFF. The whole variable domain, filled in from reference TRBV11-2 and TRBJ2-2, reads EAGVAQSPRYKIIEKRQSVAFWCNPISGHATLYWYQQILGQGPKLLIQFQNNGVVDDSQLPKDRFSAERLKGVDSTLKIQPAKLEDSAVYLCASSDFLEAGELFFGEGSRLTVL.

V is TRBV11-2 and J is TRBJ2-1, with 13 bases aligning to TRBD2. CDR1 is SGHAT, CDR2 FQNNGV, per germline. V shed 6 bases and J 4 bases; nucleotides not matched to a gene: 9. The CDR3 sequence is 17 residues long. CDR3 in DNA: TGTGCCAGCAGTTCCGTGGGACTAGCGGGAACTTACAATGAGCAGTTCTTC. Amino acids: CASSSVGLAGTYNEQFF.

This clonotype came up many times. The chain couples TRBV7-9 to TRBJ1-1; TRBD1 matches 8 bases. The germline gives CDR1 SEHNR, CDR2 FQNEAQ (reference sequence). The CDR3 extends over 13 amino acids. V lost 6 bases, J lost 6 bases, and 6 bases stayed unmatched. DNA for the CDR3: TGTGCCAGCAGGACAGGGGTGCTGGCTGAAGCTTTCTTT. It specifies CASRTGVLAEAFF.

This clonotype was detected a few times. The chain carries TRBV27 and TRBJ1-6; 12 nucleotides align to TRBD1. This CDR3 has 16 residues. Germline-derived CDR1 and CDR2 are MNHEY and SMNVEV (reference sequence). With 2 bases clipped from V and 10 bases from J, the junction kept 6 bases outside the gene matches. The CDR3 region has the DNA TGTGCCAGCAGTTTAACGTGGGACAGGGGGCACTCACCCCTCCACTTT. It specifies CASSLTWDRGHSPLHF.

V and J are TRBV12-3 or TRBV12-4 and TRBJ1-1, with D uncertain. Trimming pared 6 bases from V and 4 bases from J, leaving 6 bases between. This CDR3 comprises 11 residues. CDR3 sequence: CASRTVTEAFF. CDR3 in DNA: TGTGCCAGCAGGACCGTCACTGAAGCTTTCTTT.

This clonotype was seen repeatedly, ten times or more. The J gene is TRBJ1-1, the V gene TRBV9, with D uncertain. V lost 4 bases and J lost 0, with 10 bases in between. Germline V CDR1 and CDR2: SGDLS, YYNGEE. This CDR3 has 14 amino acids. CDR3 residues: CASSLGLMNTEAFF. The CDR3 DNA reads TGTGCCAGCAGCCTGGGCCTCATGAACACTGAAGCTTTCTTT.

This clonotype appeared a few times. In DNA form, the CDR3 reads TGCAGTGCTAGGTCCGGCTACGAGCAGTACTTC. Translation gives CSARSGYEQYF. The V call is TRBV20-1, the J call TRBJ2-7; D remains ambiguous. Trimming removed 3 bases from V and 3 bases from J, with 6 bases in between. CDR1 DFQATT and CDR2 SNEGSKA come from the germline V gene (reference sequence). There are 11 residues in the CDR3.

V and J are TRBV10-1 and TRBJ2-3; TRBD2 aligns across 12 bases. The CDR3 runs 17 residues. Trimming at V came to 7 bases and at J to 0 bases, leaving 8 bases not matched to a gene. Germline CDR1 reads WNHNN; CDR2 reads SYGVQD (reference sequence). The CDR3 loop reads CASIITSGGRSTDTQYF. The CDR3 DNA reads as TGCGCCAGCATAATTACTAGCGGGGGGCGGAGCACAGATACGCAGTATTTT.

This clonotype was found a few times. V gene TRBV12-3 or TRBV12-4 combines with J gene TRBJ1-1; tentatively, D is TRBD1 (5 bases). This CDR3 has 14 residues. The V gene lost 4 bases and the J gene lost 6 bases, with 15 bases spanning the gap. For the CDR3, the DNA is TGTGCCAGCAGTTCGGGGGTGATTGTGGCTGAAGCTTTCTTT. It specifies CASSSGVIVAEAFF.

Worth noting for this clonotype: At one end, the junction sequence differs from germline, possibly due to a read error. This chain uses TRBV11-2 with TRBJ1-1; 8 nucleotides line up with TRBD1. There are 18 residues in the CDR3. Germline CDR1 reads SGHAT; CDR2 reads FQNNGV. Written as DNA, the CDR3 is TGTGCCTGCAGCTTAGTGGATCACATCGACAGGGGAAACACTGAAGCTTTCTTT. Translation gives CACSLVDHIDRGNTEAFF.

In this sample, this clonotype turned up many times. J is TRBJ1-1 and V is TRBV6-5; D remains ambiguous. The CDR3 length is 15 residues. The V end lost 0 bases, the J end lost 6 bases, and 14 bases lay between the germline ends. The germline gives CDR1 MNHEY, CDR2 SVGAGI. The CDR3 bases are TGTGCCAGCAGTTACTCCCGCTGGGCTTTAGCTGAAGCTTTCTTT. Its translation is CASSYSRWALAEAFF.